This TCR beta chain was observed in a study of Tregs in tolerant kidney transplant recipients. Per germline, CDR1 SGDLS and CDR2 YYNGEE. The CDR3 length is 14 residues. With 0 bases removed from V and 7 bases from J, the gap between germline ends came to 13 bases. Concerning this clone itself: Antigen: not known.

Recipients received nonmyeloablative bone marrow transplants from related graft donors, with transient mixed chimerism. Repertoires were generated with immunoSEQ multiplex PCR, while TCRdb's copy carries only in-frame clones and drops some. The sample consists of around 61,000 clones, over 75% of them appearing once. General study findings and limits: Expanding Tregs on activated donor B cells appeared to best identify donor-specific TCRbeta clones. This study did not directly address biological reproducibility. Few patients were studied, so findings need validation in larger groups. Some patients' samples used different primers over time, so nucleotide sequences weren't comparable.

This TCR derives from a human patient who received a combined kidney and bone marrow transplant. The graft donor may be the source of some T cells. V usage is TRBV9 and J usage is TRBJ1-2, with D possibly TRBD1 on 5 matching bases. Sequenced here: CD4+ T cells from blood (PBMCs), sampled 6 months after the transplant. CDR3 sequence (DNA): TGTGCCAGCAGCGTAGAGATCTCGGGGGGTGGCTACACCTTC. Protein product: CASSVEISGGGYTF.